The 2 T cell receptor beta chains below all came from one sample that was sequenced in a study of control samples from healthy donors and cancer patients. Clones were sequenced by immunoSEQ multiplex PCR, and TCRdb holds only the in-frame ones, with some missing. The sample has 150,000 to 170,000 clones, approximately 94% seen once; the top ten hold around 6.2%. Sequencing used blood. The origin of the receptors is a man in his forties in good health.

CDR3 region: CASSYRPGQGAGYNEQFF. The CDR3 DNA sequence: TGTGCCAGCAGTTACCGTCCGGGACAGGGGGCGGGCTACAATGAGCAGTTCTTC. The V and J genes are TRBV6-2 or TRBV6-3 and TRBJ2-1; 12 bases line up with TRBD1. CDR1 MNHEY and CDR2 SVGEGT come from the germline V gene. With 2 bases clipped from V and 3 bases from J, the junction kept 8 bases outside the gene matches. The CDR3 totals 18 residues.

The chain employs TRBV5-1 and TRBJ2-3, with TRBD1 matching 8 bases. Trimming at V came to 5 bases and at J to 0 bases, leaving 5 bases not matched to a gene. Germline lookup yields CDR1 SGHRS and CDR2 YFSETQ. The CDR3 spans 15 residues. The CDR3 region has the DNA TGCGCCAGCAGGGCGACAGGGGTGAGCACAGATACGCAGTATTTT. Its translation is CASRATGVSTDTQYF. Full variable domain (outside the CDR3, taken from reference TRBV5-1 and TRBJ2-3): KAGVTQTPRYLIKTRGQQVTLSCSPISGHRSVSWYQQTPGQGLQFLFEYFSETQRNKGNFPGRFSGRQFSNSRSEMNVSTLELGDSALYLCASRATGVSTDTQYFGPGTRLTVL.